This is a list of T cell receptor beta chains from one sample in a study of blood T cells in healthy people across ages. TCRdb re-called the 5' RACE reads through MiXCR, storing one row per CDR3 protein. Here the sample spans about 1.6 million distinct CDR3 sequences, about 32% being singletons. The sample comprised blood. These receptors were taken from a woman aged 25 to 39 in good health. Both conserved end residues are part of each CDR3. The D gene is left open where the match is weak. For some rows the clone size is stated as once, few or many, or as a class when expanded; others skip it.

cdr3_aa cdr3_nt v_call d_call clone_size j_call
CASSLTQVLVEAFF TGTGCCAGCAGCCTCACACAGGTTCTTGTTGAAGCTTTCTTT TRBV11-2 - few TRBJ1-1
CASSPTGTENNEQFF TGCGCCAGCAGCCCCACGGGGACAGAAAACAATGAGCAGTTCTTC TRBV4-1 TRBD1 many TRBJ2-1
CASSQENRGISVVTEAFF TGCGCCAGCAGCCAAGAAAACAGGGGGATCTCGGTGGTCACTGAAGCTTTCTTT TRBV4-1 TRBD1 - TRBJ1-1
CASRLGPPREGDEKLFF TGTGCCAGCAGACTAGGCCCCCCCAGGGAGGGGGATGAAAAACTGTTTTTT TRBV6-6 - - TRBJ1-4
CASRSRDRGHEQYF TGTGCCAGCAGGTCACGGGACAGGGGTCACGAGCAGTACTTC TRBV6-5 TRBD1 - TRBJ2-7
CASSVGTTQDTQYF TGTGCCAGCAGCGTGGGGACGACCCAAGATACGCAGTATTTT TRBV9 - few TRBJ2-3
CAISDPTRDGIYGYTF TGTGCCATCAGTGACCCAACCCGGGACGGTATCTATGGCTACACCTTC TRBV10-3 - many TRBJ1-2
CASSPPGHSYGYTF TGTGCCAGCAGTCCTCCGGGACATAGTTATGGCTACACCTTC TRBV28 - few TRBJ1-2
CAISDSRNTGELFF TGTGCCATCAGTGATTCCAGGAACACCGGGGAGCTGTTTTTT TRBV10-3 - - TRBJ2-2
CASRSRLTGGGDTQYF TGTGCCAGCCGTTCCCGTCTAACGGGAGGTGGAGATACGCAGTATTTT TRBV28 TRBD2 few TRBJ2-3
CASSLRRGWLDTQYF TGTGCTAGCAGCTTAAGGAGGGGGTGGTTAGATACGCAGTATTTT TRBV7-2 - few TRBJ2-3
CASHMGEGERYF TGTGCCAGCCATATGGGGGAGGGGGAGCGGTACTTC TRBV28 - - TRBJ2-5
CASSLALEGLAQETQYF TGTGCCAGCAGCTTAGCGCTAGAGGGACTAGCACAAGAGACCCAGTACTTC TRBV7-8 TRBD2 - TRBJ2-5
CASSTELAGAGTDTQYF TGCGCCAGCAGCACCGAGCTAGCGGGCGCCGGCACAGATACGCAGTATTTT TRBV5-1 TRBD2 many TRBJ2-3
CSVSAGYGYTF TGCAGCGTTTCGGCAGGCTATGGCTACACCTTC TRBV29-1 - many TRBJ1-2
CASSRRISSGANVLTF TGTGCCAGCAGCAGACGGATTAGCTCTGGGGCCAACGTCCTGACTTTC TRBV7-2 - - TRBJ2-6
CASSRSGLASLGETQYF TGTGCCAGCAGCCGATCGGGACTAGCGTCCCTAGGGGAGACCCAGTACTTC TRBV7-2 TRBD2 - TRBJ2-5
CSARKTGYTEAFF TGCAGTGCTAGGAAGACAGGTTACACTGAAGCTTTCTTT TRBV20-1 - - TRBJ1-1
CASSQGGVSNQPQHF TGCGCCAGCAGCCAAGGGGGGGTTAGCAATCAGCCCCAGCATTTT TRBV4-1 - - TRBJ1-5
CASRAGPPYNEQFF TGTGCCAGCAGGGCCGGTCCCCCATACAATGAGCAGTTCTTC TRBV27 - few TRBJ2-1
CASSLPWATNTGELFF TGTGCCAGCAGCTTACCCTGGGCAACGAACACCGGGGAGCTGTTTTTT TRBV7-9 - - TRBJ2-2
CASSFGTGNSNQPQHF TGCGCCAGCAGCTTTGGTACAGGGAATAGCAATCAGCCCCAGCATTTT TRBV5-1 - few TRBJ1-5
CACKGQASSYEQYF TGTGCCTGCAAGGGACAGGCAAGCTCCTACGAGCAGTACTTC TRBV30 TRBD1 - TRBJ2-7
CSASAGGQSSYNEQFF TGCAGTGCTAGTGCCGGGGGCCAAAGCTCCTACAATGAGCAGTTCTTC TRBV20-1 - - TRBJ2-1
CSVGGGRGSYNEQFF TGCAGCGTTGGGGGTGGGCGGGGCTCCTACAATGAGCAGTTCTTC TRBV29-1 - - TRBJ2-1
CASISVSEAFF TGTGCCAGCATCTCCGTCTCCGAAGCTTTCTTT TRBV6-1 - - TRBJ1-1
CASSQGQFINYGYTF TGCGCCAGCAGCCAGGGTCAGTTTATTAACTATGGCTACACCTTC TRBV4-1 - - TRBJ1-2
CASSERISYGYTF TGTGCCAGCAGTGAAAGGATCAGCTATGGCTACACCTTC TRBV6-1 - - TRBJ1-2
CAISEHAGTNYGHTF TGTGCCATCAGTGAGCACGCAGGGACTAACTATGGCCACACCTTC TRBV10-3 - few TRBJ1-2
CASSSGTSGLRIGETQYF TGTGCCAGCAGTTCCGGGACTAGCGGGCTAAGAATCGGAGAGACCCAGTACTTC TRBV27 TRBD2 - TRBJ2-5
CSASEGATNEKLFF TGCAGTGCTAGTGAGGGTGCAACTAATGAAAAACTGTTTTTT TRBV20-1 - few TRBJ1-4
CASSQGQTGNQPQHF TGTGCCAGCAGCCAGGGACAGACGGGCAATCAGCCCCAGCATTTT TRBV3-1 TRBD1 - TRBJ1-5
CAISESEGLKQYF TGTGCCATCAGTGAGTCGGAAGGTCTTAAGCAGTACTTC TRBV10-3 - few TRBJ2-7
CVSSGRGSSYNEQFF TGTGTCAGTAGTGGTCGGGGGAGCTCCTACAATGAGCAGTTCTTC TRBV19 - - TRBJ2-1
CSVLSRSPRLTQYF TGCAGCGTTCTCTCGCGGTCCCCTCGATTGACGCAGTATTTT TRBV29-1 - - TRBJ2-3
CASSLVADRLNNEQFF TGTGCCAGCAGCTTAGTGGCTGACAGGCTCAACAATGAGCAGTTCTTC TRBV13 - - TRBJ2-1
CSARGPSGTEGSQYF TGCAGTGCTAGGGGGCCTAGCGGGACGGAAGGGTCCCAGTACTTC TRBV20-1 TRBD2 few TRBJ2-5
CSASRTDTQYF TGCAGTGCTTCACGGACCGATACGCAGTATTTT TRBV20-1 - many TRBJ2-3
CASNPDRGRGETQYF TGTGCCAGCAACCCAGACAGGGGCAGAGGAGAGACCCAGTACTTC TRBV28 TRBD1 - TRBJ2-5
CASNSGWNEKLFF TGTGCCAGCAACTCGGGCTGGAATGAAAAACTGTTTTTT TRBV7-9 - - TRBJ1-4
CASSLREWNIQYF TGTGCCAGCAGTTTGAGGGAATGGAACATTCAGTACTTC TRBV12-3/TRBV12-4 - many TRBJ2-4
CASSANLNEQFF TGTGCCAGCAGCGCGAACTTGAATGAGCAGTTCTTC TRBV9 - - TRBJ2-1
CASSPSAGAISEETQYF TGCGCCAGCAGCCCTTCGGCGGGAGCAATATCGGAAGAGACCCAGTACTTC TRBV5-1 TRBD2 many TRBJ2-5
CASSPKFGGENDEQFF TGCGCCAGCAGCCCCAAATTCGGGGGGGAAAACGATGAGCAGTTCTTC TRBV5-1 TRBD2 once TRBJ2-1
CASSLGGSASYEQYF TGTGCCAGCAGCTTAGGCGGCTCGGCCTCCTACGAGCAGTACTTC TRBV7-6 - many TRBJ2-7
CSAARGTRAAEQFF TGCAGTGCGGCAAGGGGGACTAGGGCCGCTGAGCAGTTCTTC TRBV20-1 TRBD2 - TRBJ2-1
CAISDESDEQFF TGTGCCATCAGTGATGAGAGTGATGAGCAGTTCTTC TRBV10-3 - - TRBJ2-1
CASTVGGASPLHF TGTGCCAGCACCGTAGGTGGTGCATCACCCCTCCACTTT TRBV27 - - TRBJ1-6
CASSSTGTRSRDEQFF TGTGCCAGCAGCTCAACCGGGACTAGGAGTCGCGATGAGCAGTTCTTC TRBV7-3 TRBD2 few TRBJ2-1
CSANHFRCQVQFF TGCAGTGCCAACCACTTCCGCTGTCAAGTCCAGTTCTTC TRBV20-1 - few TRBJ2-1
CASSYPGSVNEQFF TGTGCCAGCAGTTACCCGGGATCGGTAAATGAGCAGTTCTTC TRBV6-2/TRBV6-3 - - TRBJ2-1
CSASTGAATDQPQHF TGCAGTGCTAGTACAGGGGCGGCTACGGATCAGCCCCAGCATTTT TRBV20-1 TRBD1 few TRBJ1-5
CSASTEFSTDTQYF TGCAGTGCCTCGACCGAGTTTAGCACAGATACGCAGTATTTT TRBV20-1 - few TRBJ2-3
CASSYEGLAGDFEQYF TGTGCCAGCAGCTATGAGGGACTAGCGGGAGACTTCGAGCAGTACTTC TRBV28 TRBD2 few TRBJ2-7
CASSLLTGGVNNEQFF TGTGCCAGCAGTTTACTAACAGGGGGTGTAAACAATGAGCAGTTCTTC TRBV28 TRBD1 - TRBJ2-1
CATSEGLNYGYTF TGTGCCACCAGTGAGGGTCTGAACTATGGCTACACCTTC TRBV24-1 - - TRBJ1-2
CASSEAGGGSYEQYF TGTGCCAGCAGTGAAGCAGGGGGCGGCAGTTACGAGCAGTACTTC TRBV2 TRBD1 - TRBJ2-7
CASSALRGTGAPTDTQYF TGTGCCAGCAGTGCCCTCCGGGGGACAGGGGCCCCAACAGATACGCAGTATTTT TRBV6-1 TRBD1 few TRBJ2-3
CSAKRTSGRGETQYF TGCAGTGCCAAGCGTACTAGCGGGAGGGGAGAGACCCAGTACTTC TRBV20-1 TRBD2 many TRBJ2-5
CASSVAGSLSTDTQYF TGTGCCAGCAGCGTAGCAGGTAGCCTAAGCACAGATACGCAGTATTTT TRBV9 - - TRBJ2-3